A selection of T cell receptor beta chains follows, all from one sample in a study of metastatic and nonmetastatic thyroid tumors. Via MiXCR, TCRdb re-called the PCR reads. The sample contains around 19,000 clones, 36% of which appear only once. Sequenced sample: tumor tissue. The origin of the receptors is a female donor with papillary thyroid cancer or a benign thyroid nodule (not recorded which). Some clones in this sample may be carry-over from other donors' samples. CDR3s include the opening cysteine and the closing phenylalanine or tryptophan. The D gene is left open where the match is weak. Only part of the rows carry a size: once, few, many, or a class if the clone is expanded.

V	D	size	J	CDR3	DNA
TRBV6-6	TRBD1	few	TRBJ1-1	CASSYRGQTEAFF	TGTGCCAGCAGTTACAGGGGGCAGACTGAAGCTTTCTTT
TRBV4-1	NA	once	TRBJ2-1	CASSPHDLISYNEQFF	TGCGCCAGCAGCCCACACGACCTCATCTCCTACAATGAGCAGTTCTTC
TRBV6-1	TRBD1	NA	TRBJ1-1	CASRGTGWAFF	TGTGCCAGCAGGGGGACAGGTTGGGCTTTCTTT
TRBV25-1	NA	NA	TRBJ1-1	CASNEDLNTEAFF	TGTGCCAGCAATGAGGACTTGAACACTGAAGCTTTCTTT
TRBV2	TRBD2	few	TRBJ2-7	CASSEGAGGLLEQYF	TGTGCCAGCAGTGAGGGGGCGGGAGGTCTTCTCGAGCAGTACTTC
TRBV5-1	TRBD1	NA	TRBJ2-7	CASKPGQGGLYEQYF	TGCGCCAGCAAACCCGGACAGGGGGGTTTGTACGAGCAGTACTTC
TRBV30	NA	NA	TRBJ1-3	CAWSVDLPVFSGNTIYF	TGTGCCTGGAGTGTAGACCTGCCCGTGTTCTCTGGAAACACCATATATTTT
TRBV3-1	NA	NA	TRBJ2-7	CASSPPVGPTYEQYF	TGTGCCAGCAGCCCCCCCGTCGGGCCGACATACGAGCAGTACTTC
TRBV28	TRBD1	NA	TRBJ2-7	CASSLILRGTGILNYEQYF	TGTGCCAGCAGTTTAATACTCAGGGGGACAGGCATCCTCAACTACGAGCAGTACTTC
TRBV28	NA	NA	TRBJ1-3	CASFWAGGNTIYF	TGTGCCAGCTTCTGGGCAGGAGGAAACACCATATATTTT
TRBV5-6	NA	NA	TRBJ2-7	CASSSGLWRDYEQYF	TGTGCCAGCAGCTCGGGATTGTGGAGGGACTACGAGCAGTACTTC
TRBV6-1	NA	few	TRBJ2-7	CASTEWTESYEQYF	TGTGCCAGCACCGAGTGGACGGAGTCCTACGAGCAGTACTTC
TRBV28	NA	NA	TRBJ1-1	CASSLGSRRNTEAFF	TGTGCCAGCAGTCTGGGATCCCGACGAAACACTGAAGCTTTCTTT
TRBV6-2/TRBV6-3	NA	few	TRBJ2-3	CASSYSGVAADTQYF	TGTGCCAGCAGTTACTCCGGAGTAGCGGCGGATACGCAGTATTTT
TRBV11-2	NA	NA	TRBJ2-5	CASSFFPTSGETQYF	TGTGCCAGCAGCTTCTTCCCGACTAGTGGAGAGACCCAGTACTTC
TRBV6-2/TRBV6-3	NA	few	TRBJ2-7	CASSYSASGTYEQYF	TGTGCCAGCAGTTACAGTGCCAGCGGCACCTACGAGCAGTACTTC
TRBV10-3	NA	NA	TRBJ2-7	CAIWTPYVREQYF	TGTGCCATCTGGACACCATACGTGCGGGAGCAGTACTTC
TRBV29-1	NA	NA	TRBJ2-1	CSATGYNEQFF	TGCAGCGCCACAGGATACAATGAGCAGTTCTTC
TRBV6-1	NA	NA	TRBJ2-7	CASSDMGSYRNEQYF	TGTGCCAGCAGTGACATGGGCTCCTACAGGAACGAGCAGTACTTC
TRBV12-3/TRBV12-4	NA	few	TRBJ2-7	CASSLVEGGEQYF	TGTGCCAGCAGTTTAGTAGAAGGGGGCGAGCAGTACTTC
TRBV11-2	TRBD1	NA	TRBJ1-2	CASSLGGGGLDGYTF	TGTGCCAGCAGCCTCGGGGGAGGGGGCCTTGATGGCTACACCTTC
TRBV6-1	NA	NA	TRBJ2-1	CASKGTYNEQFF	TGTGCCAGCAAGGGGACCTACAATGAGCAGTTCTTC
TRBV7-3	TRBD1	NA	TRBJ2-3	CASSFGTGGTQYF	TGTGCCAGCAGCTTCGGGACAGGGGGTACGCAGTATTTT
TRBV6-1	NA	NA	TRBJ1-6	CASSWDNGSPLHF	TGTGCCAGCAGTTGGGACAATGGTTCACCCCTCCACTTT